This T cell receptor (beta chain) is drawn from a study of T cells in localized non-small cell lung cancer. Libraries were prepared by immunoSEQ multiplex PCR; TCRdb keeps only in-frame clonotypes and omits some of them. This table holds 26,000 or so clones, roughly nine tenths found once. On this clone itself: What it recognizes is unknown.

Findings and caveats of the study: T cell clonality was highest in uninvolved adjacent lung, above tumor.

This CDR3 region has 12 residues. Trimming took off 5 bases at V and 16 bases at J, with 18 bases between the two ends. Germline CDR1 reads SGHTA; CDR2 reads FQGNSA. J is TRBJ1-5 and V is TRBV7-2; D not resolved. The TCR comes from a female donor of 60 years or more with stage II squamous cell lung carcinoma. The starting material was peripheral blood, obtained before any cancer treatment. CDR3 amino acids: CASSRTPGPPHF. The CDR3 region has the DNA TGTGCCAGCAGCCGGACCCCGGGTCCCCCCCATTTT.